These T cell receptor beta chains were read from a single sample in a study of human T cells and chemical hapten exposure. One entry per CDR3 protein results from TCRdb running MiXCR on the RACE reads. This table holds approximately 80,000 distinct CDR3 sequences, about 9.4% found once. Sequencing used whole blood, obtained in connection with sensitization to the hapten diphenylcyclopropenone (DPC). The source is a woman between 25 and 40 years old with alopecia areata. Some clones in this sample may be carry-over from other donors' samples. CDR3s include the opening cysteine and the closing phenylalanine or tryptophan. A D gene is named only where the DNA matches it firmly. Clone size appears in some rows only: once, few, many, or a class for an expanded clone.

>TRBV4-3|.|few|TRBJ1-2
CASSQGTLANYGYTF
TGCGCCAGCAGCCAGGGGACCCTAGCTAACTATGGCTACACCTTC
>TRBV3-1|.|.|TRBJ2-5
CASSQDPPLRETQYF
TGTGCCAGCAGCCAAGATCCGCCCCTGAGAGAGACCCAGTACTTC
>TRBV11-3|.|few|TRBJ2-1
CASSSRLGTYNEQFF
TGTGCCAGCAGCTCTCGACTAGGCACCTACAATGAGCAGTTCTTC
>TRBV28|TRBD1|few|TRBJ1-2
CASSDDRVIYGYTF
TGTGCCAGCAGTGACGACAGGGTGATCTATGGCTACACCTTC
>TRBV20-1|.|many|TRBJ2-6
CSAARVSGANVLTF
TGCAGTGCTGCCAGGGTCTCTGGGGCCAACGTCCTGACTTTC
>TRBV28|.|.|TRBJ1-2
CASSYHGYTF
TGTGCCAGCAGTTACCATGGCTACACCTTC
>TRBV11-2|TRBD2|many|TRBJ2-3
CASSLALAGATDTQYF
TGTGCCAGCAGCTTAGCACTAGCGGGGGCCACAGATACGCAGTATTTT
>TRBV29-1|TRBD1|few|TRBJ1-3
CSVGTDSGNTIYF
TGCAGCGTCGGGACAGACTCTGGAAACACCATATATTTT
>TRBV7-2|.|few|TRBJ2-3
CASSTGKADTQYF
TGTGCCAGCAGCACCGGAAAAGCAGATACGCAGTATTTT
>TRBV7-9|.|few|TRBJ1-1
CASSLQEGDAFF
TGTGCCAGCAGCCTCCAAGAGGGGGATGCTTTCTTT
>TRBV7-3|.|.|TRBJ1-1
CASSSSWGAEAFF
TGTGCCAGCAGCTCTTCTTGGGGAGCTGAAGCTTTCTTT
>TRBV28|.|.|TRBJ1-2
CASMAGFSYGYTF
TGTGCCAGCATGGCCGGGTTTAGCTATGGCTACACCTTC
>TRBV7-7|.|many|TRBJ1-2
CASSSGTPKRNYGYTF
TGTGCCAGCAGCTCCGGGACACCGAAGAGAAACTATGGCTACACCTTC
>TRBV12-3/TRBV12-4|.|.|TRBJ1-1
CASTAMLVNTEAFF
TGTGCCAGCACCGCTATGTTGGTGAACACTGAAGCTTTCTTT
>TRBV29-1|TRBD1|many|TRBJ1-1
CSVRQGIMGTEAFF
TGCAGCGTTCGACAGGGGATTATGGGCACTGAAGCTTTCTTT
>TRBV6-5|TRBD2|many|TRBJ2-7
CASSYGRAVANYEQYF
TGTGCCAGCAGTTACGGGAGGGCAGTAGCTAACTACGAGCAGTACTTC
>TRBV28|.|many|TRBJ1-1
CASSFLTGEAFF
TGTGCCAGCAGTTTCCTGACAGGTGAAGCTTTCTTT
>TRBV15|.|few|TRBJ1-4
CATSRDKWTNEKLFF
TGTGCCACCAGCAGAGATAAGTGGACTAATGAAAAACTGTTTTTT
>TRBV20-1|TRBD1|.|TRBJ2-7
CSARDPGGTAGFEQYF
TGCAGTGCTAGAGATCCAGGGGGCACGGCGGGCTTCGAGCAGTACTTC
>TRBV28|.|few|TRBJ1-5
CASSNTSPGLAHDQPQHF
TGTGCCAGCAGTAATACTTCCCCCGGGCTAGCTCACGATCAGCCCCAGCATTTT
>TRBV12-3/TRBV12-4|TRBD2|many|TRBJ2-7
CASTQGLAGGLEQYF
TGTGCCAGCACCCAGGGCCTAGCGGGAGGTCTCGAGCAGTACTTC
>TRBV29-1|TRBD1|many|TRBJ2-7
CSVTTGPSYEQYF
TGCAGCGTCACGACAGGGCCCTCCTACGAGCAGTACTTC
>TRBV28|TRBD1|few|TRBJ2-5
CASSLRQGRYQETQYF
TGTGCCAGCAGTTTAAGACAGGGCCGATACCAAGAGACCCAGTACTTC
>TRBV24-1|TRBD2|many|TRBJ2-1
CATSSGGKLAGVRGEQFF
TGTGCCACCTCCTCGGGGGGTAAACTAGCGGGGGTCCGCGGTGAGCAGTTCTTC
>TRBV2|.|many|TRBJ2-3
CASNQGLSTDTQYF
TGTGCCAGCAACCAGGGACTCTCGACAGATACGCAGTATTTT
>TRBV30|.|.|TRBJ1-5
CAWRGAGNQPQHF
TGTGCCTGGAGGGGAGCGGGCAATCAGCCCCAGCATTTT
>TRBV6-1|.|many|TRBJ1-5
CASSGFRFSSNQPQHF
TGTGCCAGCAGTGGGTTTAGGTTCTCGAGCAATCAGCCCCAGCATTTT
>TRBV28|.|.|TRBJ2-6
CASSLFGQGTGANVLTF
TGTGCCAGCAGTTTATTTGGGCAGGGAACTGGGGCCAACGTCCTGACTTTC
>TRBV28|.|few|TRBJ1-1
CASEEDKTEAFF
TGTGCCAGCGAGGAGGATAAGACTGAAGCTTTCTTT
>TRBV6-2/TRBV6-3|TRBD1|many|TRBJ1-5
CASSYSNRGLQPQHF
TGTGCCAGCAGTTACTCGAACAGGGGGCTTCAGCCCCAGCATTTT
>TRBV20-1|.|few|TRBJ2-3
CSAAHPGRTDTQYF
TGCAGTGCTGCTCACCCGGGAAGGACAGATACGCAGTATTTT
>TRBV11-2|.|.|TRBJ2-1
CASSSTRYEQFF
TGTGCCAGCAGCTCCACGCGGTATGAGCAGTTCTTC
>TRBV7-2|.|many|TRBJ2-3
CASSLVGGNTDTQYF
TGTGCCAGCAGCTTAGTTGGAGGGAACACAGATACGCAGTATTTT
>TRBV20-1|TRBD2|many|TRBJ2-3
CSAASGRAGPTDTQYF
TGCAGTGCCGCTAGCGGGAGGGCCGGACCGACAGATACGCAGTATTTT
>TRBV7-2|TRBD1|many|TRBJ2-7
CASSPFQGAREQYF
TGTGCCAGCAGCCCATTCCAGGGGGCGAGGGAGCAGTACTTC
>TRBV29-1|.|.|TRBJ1-5
CSVESGQMGQPQHF
TGCAGCGTTGAAAGCGGACAGATGGGTCAGCCCCAGCATTTT
>TRBV3-1|TRBD1|many|TRBJ1-2
CASSQRGPGGGYTF
TGTGCCAGCAGCCAGAGGGGGCCGGGTGGAGGCTACACCTTC
>TRBV18|.|many|TRBJ1-1
CASSPPSGGALGGTEAFF
TGTGCCAGCTCACCACCGAGCGGGGGCGCGTTGGGCGGGACTGAAGCTTTCTTT
>TRBV3-1|TRBD1|many|TRBJ1-6
CASNDRGISPLHF
TGTGCCAGCAACGACAGGGGTATTTCACCCCTCCACTTT